The 25 T cell receptor beta chains below come from one sample, sequenced in a study of blood T cell repertoires in COVID-19. Generated by immunoSEQ multiplex PCR, the TCRdb table keeps only in-frame clones and is missing some. The sample includes some 400,000 clones, around 89% of them seen just once. The sequenced material came from peripheral blood. These receptors were taken from a man in his late teens or twenties with active or convalescent COVID-19.

The V call is TRBV13, the J call TRBJ1-5; TRBD1 might be the D (5 bases). V lost 8 bases and J 7 bases, leaving 15 bases between the germline ends. Germline CDR1 and CDR2: PRHDT and FYEKMQ (reference sequence). This CDR3 spans 13 amino acids. For the CDR3, the DNA is TGTGCCAGCTCCGGGGGGGAAGGACAGCCCCAGCATTTT. Protein product: CASSGGEGQPQHF.

J is TRBJ2-5 and V is TRBV4-3; 12 bases agree with TRBD1. Germline V gene sequence: CDR1 LGHNA, CDR2 YSLEER. J gave up 4 bases and V 3 bases, and 3 bases lay outside the gene matches. The CDR3 is 15 amino acids. CDR3 amino acids: CASSHGTGGRETQYF. In DNA form, the CDR3 reads TGCGCCAGCAGCCACGGGACAGGGGGCAGAGAGACCCAGTACTTC.

This clone occurred a few times. The CDR3 nucleotides read TGTGCCAGCCGGGACAGTAATCAGCCCCAGCATTTT. Its protein product is CASRDSNQPQHF. The gene calls are TRBV2 and TRBJ1-5; 7 bases are shared with TRBD1. Per germline, CDR1 SNHLY and CDR2 FYNNEI. This CDR3 is built from 12 residues. J gave up 4 bases and V 8 bases, and 2 bases lay outside the gene matches.

Turning to this clone: The junction differs from germline at one of its ends, possibly a read error. The chain joins TRBV13 to TRBJ2-2; no clear D. CDR3 length: 17 residues. Germline V gives CDR1 PRHDT, CDR2 FYEKMQ (reference sequence). The CDR3 loop is CASSVGFSSVNTGELFF. The CDR3 DNA reads as TGTGCCAGCAGCGTAGGCTTTTCCAGTGTGAACACCGGGGAGCTGTTTTTT.

The rearrangement joins TRBV7-9 to TRBJ2-7, with D tentatively TRBD2 (6 bases). CDR1 is SEHNR, CDR2 FQNEAQ, per germline (reference sequence). The V end lost 5 bases, the J end lost 1 base, and 9 bases lay between the germline ends. This CDR3 comprises 13 residues. In DNA form, the CDR3 reads TGTGCCAGCAGCCCGGGGACTTCCTACGAGCAGTACTTC. This sequence encodes CASSPGTSYEQYF.

This clone turned up a few times. The gene calls are TRBV5-8 and TRBJ1-4; D is unresolved. The CDR3 runs 13 residues. The ends were cut back, 4 bases at V and 6 bases at J, with 10 bases in the middle. Germline-derived CDR1 and CDR2 are SGHTS and YDEGEE. CDR3 coding DNA: TGTGCCAGCAGCCCACGACTGGATGAAAAACTGTTTTTT. Translating gives CASSPRLDEKLFF.

The rearrangement uses TRBV4-2 and TRBJ1-2, with D perhaps matching TRBD1 (5 bases). The CDR3 runs 14 residues. Germline-derived CDR1 and CDR2 are LGHNA and YNFKEQ. The V and J ends lost 0 bases and 4 bases respectively, with 9 bases between them. CDR3 region: CASSQEIGAYGYTF. The CDR3 DNA reads TGTGCCAGCAGCCAAGAGATAGGGGCCTATGGCTACACCTTC.

The chain couples TRBV5-6 to TRBJ2-7; TRBD1 aligns across 9 bases. Trimming removed 4 bases from V and 5 bases from J; junction bases left unmatched: 16. This CDR3 is 17 amino acids long. Germline V CDR1 and CDR2: SGHDT, YYEEEE. CDR3 in amino acids: CASSTPGLRDRAHEQYF. The DNA of the CDR3 is TGTGCCAGCAGCACACCGGGCCTCCGGGACAGGGCCCACGAGCAGTACTTC.

The rearrangement joins TRBV7-6 to TRBJ2-1, with 7 bases fitting TRBD2. The CDR3 runs to 15 residues. CDR1 is SGHVS and CDR2 is FNYEAQ in the germline V gene. Unmatched junction bases numbered 9, after V lost 5 bases and J lost 5 bases. In nucleotides, the CDR3 is TGTGCCAGCAGCCTCTTGCGGGGGAGGGACAATGAGCAGTTCTTC. It encodes CASSLLRGRDNEQFF.

V usage is TRBV11-2 and J usage is TRBJ2-7; TRBD2 aligns across 11 bases. The germline CDR1 and CDR2 sequences are SGHAT and FQNNGV. The CDR3 consists of 15 residues. With V trimmed by 2 bases and J by 3 bases, 3 bases remained unmatched. CDR3 sequence reads: CASSLLLAGDYEQYF. In DNA form, the CDR3 reads TGTGCCAGCAGCTTATTACTAGCGGGGGACTACGAGCAGTACTTC. Together with reference TRBV11-2 and TRBJ2-7, the CDR3 gives the full variable domain: EAGVAQSPRYKIIEKRQSVAFWCNPISGHATLYWYQQILGQGPKLLIQFQNNGVVDDSQLPKDRFSAERLKGVDSTLKIQPAKLEDSAVYLCASSLLLAGDYEQYFGPGTRLTVT.

CDR3 sequence: CASSLTLAGGGNEQFF. For the CDR3, the DNA is TGTGCCAGCAGCTTAACACTAGCGGGCGGGGGGAATGAGCAGTTCTTC. The chain joins TRBV13 to TRBJ2-1, with 9 bases aligning to TRBD2. In germline, CDR1 is PRHDT, CDR2 FYEKMQ (reference sequence). Trimming removed 2 bases from V and 7 bases from J; junction bases left unmatched: 9. The CDR3 contains 16 residues.

The chain combines TRBV28 with TRBJ1-6, with 7 nucleotides matching TRBD1. The trim removed 6 bases at V and 4 bases at J, leaving 3 bases unmatched. The length of the CDR3 is 14 residues. CDR1 and CDR2 from the germline V gene are MDHEN and SYDVKM. The CDR3 loop is CASSRGQYNSPLHF. DNA for the CDR3: TGTGCCAGCAGCCGGGGACAGTATAATTCACCCCTCCACTTT.

J is TRBJ1-5 and V is TRBV4-1; possibly TRBD1 for D (6 bases). CDR3 length: 18 residues. The V end was cut by 0 bases, the J end by 1 base, with 16 bases between. Germline loops: CDR1 MGHRA, CDR2 YSYEKL. CDR3 sequence reads: CASSQEYLGGTSNQPQHF. Written as DNA, the CDR3 is TGCGCCAGCAGCCAAGAGTATCTCGGGGGGACAAGCAATCAGCCCCAGCATTTT.

CDR3 in DNA: TGTGCCAGCAGCTCCGAAGCCGGGACAGGGTTCCACGAGCAGTACTTC. Amino acids: CASSSEAGTGFHEQYF. The chain carries TRBV11-2 and TRBJ2-7; TRBD1 matches at 9 bases. The CDR3 consists of 16 residues. Looked up from germline, CDR1 is SGHAT and CDR2 is FQNNGV. V trimming: 4 bases; J trimming: 5 bases; junction bases outside the gene matches: 12.

CDR3 coding DNA: TGTGCCAGTAGTATCAGGGGGATAAGTGAAGCTTTCTTT. This translates into CASSIRGISEAFF. This chain connects TRBV19 to TRBJ1-1, with 7 bases lining up with TRBD1. Germline CDR1 LNHDA, CDR2 SQIVND (reference sequence). V shed 3 bases, J shed 7 bases, and the junction held 5 bases outside the gene matches. The CDR3 extends over 13 amino acids.

The gene calls are TRBV6-2 or TRBV6-3 and TRBJ1-1; no clear D. V was trimmed by 6 bases and J by 0 bases, leaving 17 bases between them. CDR1 is MNHEY and CDR2 is SVGEGT in the germline V gene. The CDR3 covers 16 residues. The DNA for the CDR3 is TGTGCCAGCAGCCCGGCCCAGATTACCATGAACACTGAAGCTTTCTTT. This codes for CASSPAQITMNTEAFF.

The V and J genes are TRBV11-2 and TRBJ1-1; tentatively, D is TRBD1 (5 bases). CDR3 length: 15 amino acids. Per the germline V gene, CDR1 is SGHAT and CDR2 is FQNNGV. The V and J ends lost 8 bases and 2 bases respectively, with 18 bases between them. The CDR3 spells CASRLRPGINTEAFF. The CDR3 DNA reads as TGTGCCAGCCGTCTCCGTCCAGGGATAAACACTGAAGCTTTCTTT.

The chain has TRBV5-1 and TRBJ2-3; 7 bases map to TRBD1. The CDR3 totals 15 residues. Trimming took 0 bases from V and 0 from J; bases not matched to a gene: 1. Germline CDR1 and CDR2: SGHRS and YFSETQ. The CDR3 nucleotides read TGCGCCAGCAGCTTGGAGGGACAGAGCACAGATACGCAGTATTTT. Residues: CASSLEGQSTDTQYF.

This clone was observed a few times. V usage is TRBV4-1 and J usage is TRBJ1-5; D gene ambiguous. This CDR3 contains 15 residues. CDR1 is MGHRA, CDR2 YSYEKL, per germline. Trimming took off 0 bases at V and 0 bases at J, with 6 bases between the two ends. In DNA form, the CDR3 reads TGCGCCAGCAGCCAAGATACCGGTAGCAATCAGCCCCAGCATTTT. Amino acids: CASSQDTGSNQPQHF.

This clone was detected only a few times. V and J are TRBV3-1 (or the pseudogene TRBV3-2) and TRBJ1-1; weak D call: TRBD1 (5 bases). The CDR3 runs 11 residues. V was cut by 8 bases and J by 6 bases, with 10 bases left in between. Germline V gene data show CDR1 as LGHDT and CDR2 as YNNKEL (reference sequence). The CDR3 spells CASRGGAEAFF. CDR3 nucleotides: TGTGCCAGCCGTGGAGGGGCTGAAGCTTTCTTT.

The chain is built from TRBV7-9 and TRBJ2-7, with 7 bases lining up with TRBD1. V trimming: 4 bases; J trimming: 2 bases; junction bases outside the gene matches: 8. CDR1 and CDR2 from the germline V gene are SEHNR and FQNEAQ (reference sequence). This CDR3 comprises 15 residues. The CDR3 DNA follows: TGTGCCAGCAGCTATACTCCGGGACAGACCTACGAGCAGTACTTC. Its translation is CASSYTPGQTYEQYF.

This clone was picked up one time. The chain links TRBV20-1 to TRBJ2-7; D uncertain. CDR3 length equals 13 residues. Per germline, CDR1 DFQATT and CDR2 SNEGSKA (reference sequence). Trimming stripped 3 bases from V and 3 bases from J, with 12 bases between. DNA for the CDR3: TGCAGTGCTAGTTCAGCATCAGGCTACGAGCAGTACTTC. Protein: CSASSASGYEQYF.

The CDR3 region has the DNA TGTGCCAGCAGCGACAGGGGGGTACTAGGTGGCTACACCTTC. Translation gives CASSDRGVLGGYTF. V is TRBV21-1 and J is TRBJ1-2; the table gives TRBD1 as D, unverified against the DNA. TRBV21-1 constitutes a pseudogene. The CDR3 loop spans 14 amino acids.

J is TRBJ2-7 and V is TRBV27; 7 bases align to TRBD1. The CDR3 contains 13 residues. Germline V CDR1 and CDR2: MNHEY, SMNVEV (reference sequence). The V and J ends lost 2 bases and 3 bases, in that order; junction bases with no gene match: 1. CDR3 coding DNA: TGTGCCAGCAGTTTAGGGACAGACTACGAGCAGTACTTC. Encoded protein: CASSLGTDYEQYF.

This chain connects TRBV3-1 (or the pseudogene TRBV3-2) to TRBJ1-1; no reliable D call. CDR1 LGHDT and CDR2 YNNKEL come from the germline V gene (reference sequence). With 0 bases removed from V and 1 base from J, the gap between germline ends came to 6 bases. The CDR3 consists of 14 residues. The CDR3: CASSQDLWNTEAFF. The CDR3 DNA reads as TGTGCCAGCAGCCAAGATCTTTGGAACACTGAAGCTTTCTTT.